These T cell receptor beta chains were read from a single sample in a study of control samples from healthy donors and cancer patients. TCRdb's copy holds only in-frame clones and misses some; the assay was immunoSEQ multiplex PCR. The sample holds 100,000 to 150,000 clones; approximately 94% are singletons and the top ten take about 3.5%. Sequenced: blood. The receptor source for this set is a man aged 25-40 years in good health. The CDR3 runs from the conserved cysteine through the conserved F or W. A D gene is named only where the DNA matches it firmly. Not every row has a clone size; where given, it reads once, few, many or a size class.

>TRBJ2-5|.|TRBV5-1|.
TGCGCCAGCAGCTTAGGGTCCGGGCAAGAGACCCAGTACTTC
CASSLGSGQETQYF
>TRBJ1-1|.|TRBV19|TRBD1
TGTGCCAGTAGCACGACAGGGGGCTTGGCTGAAGCTTTCTTT
CASSTTGGLAEAFF
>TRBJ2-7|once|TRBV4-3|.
TGCGCCAGCAGCCAAGCTCGTGACTACGAGCAGTACTTC
CASSQARDYEQYF
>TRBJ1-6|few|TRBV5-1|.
TGCGCCAGCAGCTTGTCAGGGGCGGAAAATTCACCCCTCCACTTT
CASSLSGAENSPLHF
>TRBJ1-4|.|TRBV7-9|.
TGTGCCAGCAGCTTAGTTGTCGGTGAAAAACTGTTTTTT
CASSLVVGEKLFF
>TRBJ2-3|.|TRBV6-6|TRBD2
TGTGCCAGCAGCCGACAGCGGGGAACCTCCACAGATACGCAGTATTTT
CASSRQRGTSTDTQYF
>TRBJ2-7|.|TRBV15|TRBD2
TGTGCCACCAGCGGCGGGGGGAGGAGCTCCTACGAGCAGTACTTC
CATSGGGRSSYEQYF
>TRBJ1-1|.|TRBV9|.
TGTGCCAGCAGCGCGGGGGACGGTGAAGCTTTCTTT
CASSAGDGEAFF
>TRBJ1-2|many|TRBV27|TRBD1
TGTGCCAGCACCTCTACAGGGGGATATTATGGCTACACCTTC
CASTSTGGYYGYTF
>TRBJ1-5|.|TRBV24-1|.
TGTGCCACCAGTGACCTGACAGGACAGCCCCAGCATTTT
CATSDLTGQPQHF
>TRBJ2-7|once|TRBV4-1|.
TGCGCCAGCAGCCAAACGGGCAGTTCCTACGAGCAGTACTTC
CASSQTGSSYEQYF
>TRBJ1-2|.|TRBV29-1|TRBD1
TGCAGCGTTGATCGGGGGACAGGGGGTAACTATGGCTACACCTTC
CSVDRGTGGNYGYTF
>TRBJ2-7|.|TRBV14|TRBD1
TGTGCCAGCAGCCAAAGGGGGCCGAGCTCCTACGAGCAGTACTTC
CASSQRGPSSYEQYF
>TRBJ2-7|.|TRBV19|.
TGTGCCAGTAGGGGCCGGGACTCAAGCTCCTACGAGCAGTACTTC
CASRGRDSSSYEQYF
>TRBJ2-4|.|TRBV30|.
TGTGCCTGGGGGGGACCCCGGGGATCCAAAAACATTCAGTACTTC
CAWGGPRGSKNIQYF
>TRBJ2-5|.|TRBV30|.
TGTGCCTGGAGTGTCTTGGGTGGAGGCTTCCAAGAGACCCAGTACTTC
CAWSVLGGGFQETQYF
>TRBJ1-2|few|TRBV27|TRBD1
TGTGCCAGCAGTCAGACAGGGGAGGGATATGGCTACACCTTC
CASSQTGEGYGYTF
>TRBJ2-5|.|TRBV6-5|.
TGTGCCAGCTGTCCAGGGGCGGAGACCCAGTACTTC
CASCPGAETQYF
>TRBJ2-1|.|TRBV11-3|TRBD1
TGTGCCAGCAGCCTGGGGACAGGGGCCCTCAATGAGCAGTTCTTC
CASSLGTGALNEQFF
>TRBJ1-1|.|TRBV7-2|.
TGTGCCAGCAGCGGTTATAACACTGAAGCTTTCTTT
CASSGYNTEAFF
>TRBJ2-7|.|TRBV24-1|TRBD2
TGTGCCACCAGTGATACTGCCGGGGGGAGGGGAACCTACTACGAGCAGTACTTC
CATSDTAGGRGTYYEQYF
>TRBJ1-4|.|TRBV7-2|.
TGTGCCAGCAGCTTAGAAGGGCAGGGTGGGGAAAAACTGTTTTTT
CASSLEGQGGEKLFF
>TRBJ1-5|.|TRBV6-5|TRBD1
TGTGCCAGCAGTCGGGACAGGGGACGCAATCAGCCCCAGCATTTT
CASSRDRGRNQPQHF
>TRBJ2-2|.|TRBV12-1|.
TGTGCCAGCAGCTCAGCCTACAGGGTGCGCGGCACCGGGGAGCTGTTTTTT
CASSSAYRVRGTGELFF
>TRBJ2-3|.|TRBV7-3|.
TGTGCCAGCAGCTCCTCTAGATCTAGCACAGATACGCAGTATTTT
CASSSSRSSTDTQYF
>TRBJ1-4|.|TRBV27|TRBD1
TGTGCCAGCAGTCCCACAGGGGGCTCGGCTAATGAAAAACTGTTTTTT
CASSPTGGSANEKLFF
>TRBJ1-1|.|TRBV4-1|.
TGCGCCAGCAGCCCAGGGCCCGGCAGGGAGCCTGAAGCTTTCTTT
CASSPGPGREPEAFF
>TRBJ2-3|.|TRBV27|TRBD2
TGTGCCAGCAGTCAGGGACTAGTTGATACGCAGTATTTT
CASSQGLVDTQYF
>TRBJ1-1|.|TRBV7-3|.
TGTGCCAGCAGCCCCACAGGGCCGGCTGAAGCTTTCTTT
CASSPTGPAEAFF
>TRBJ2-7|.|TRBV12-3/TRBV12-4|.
TGTGCCAGCAGTTTAGGGTACGAGCAGTACTTC
CASSLGYEQYF
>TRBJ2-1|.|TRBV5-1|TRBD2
TGCGCCAGCAGCTTGGTGACTAGCGGGGGGCTCGGCTACAATGAGCAGTTCTTC
CASSLVTSGGLGYNEQFF
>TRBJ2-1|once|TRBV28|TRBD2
TGTGCCAGCAGTATTCAAGGGAGGGGTATGGCCAATGAGCAGTTCTTC
CASSIQGRGMANEQFF
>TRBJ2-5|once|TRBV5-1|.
TGCGCCAGCAACCGGAGGGGGCCCCAAGAGACCCAGTACTTC
CASNRRGPQETQYF
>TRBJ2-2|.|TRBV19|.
TGTGCCAGTAGTATGTTGGCAGTTTACACCGGGGAGCTGTTTTTT
CASSMLAVYTGELFF
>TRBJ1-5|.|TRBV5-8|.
TGTGCCAGCAGCTTAATTCAGCCCCAGCATTTT
CASSLIQPQHF
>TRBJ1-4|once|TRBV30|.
TGTGCCTGGAGCGCGGAAGAGGGGCGTCCTAATGAAAAACTGTTTTTT
CAWSAEEGRPNEKLFF
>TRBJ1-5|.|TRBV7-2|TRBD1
TGTGCCAGCAGCTTCCCTATCCGGGACAGGGGAACGAGAAATCAGCCCCAGCATTTT
CASSFPIRDRGTRNQPQHF
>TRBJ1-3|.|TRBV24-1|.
TGTGCCACCAGTGATTTTGGGGGGCCAGGAAACACCATATATTTT
CATSDFGGPGNTIYF
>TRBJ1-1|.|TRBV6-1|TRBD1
TGTGCCAGCAGTGGGGACAGGGGGCTTGGGAACACTGAAGCTTTCTTT
CASSGDRGLGNTEAFF
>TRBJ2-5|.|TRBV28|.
TGTGCCAGCAGTTTACGAGAGACCCAGTACTTC
CASSLRETQYF
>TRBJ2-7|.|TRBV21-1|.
TGTGCCATCGGGGAGGACAGAAGGCCTGCGATCTACTACGAGCAGTACTTC
CAIGEDRRPAIYYEQYF
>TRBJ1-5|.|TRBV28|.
TGTGCCAGCAGTAATCAGCCCCAGCATTTT
CASSNQPQHF
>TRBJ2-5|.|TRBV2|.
TGTGCCAGCAGTGAAGGACAGCCAGAGACCCAGTACTTC
CASSEGQPETQYF
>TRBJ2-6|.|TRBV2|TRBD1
TGTGCCAGTCTAGGGACAGGGGGTCGGCCTGGGGCCAACGTCCTGACTTTC
CASLGTGGRPGANVLTF
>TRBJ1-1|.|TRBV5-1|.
TGCGCCAGCAGCCCCAGGGGTGGGAACACTGAAGCTTTCTTT
CASSPRGGNTEAFF